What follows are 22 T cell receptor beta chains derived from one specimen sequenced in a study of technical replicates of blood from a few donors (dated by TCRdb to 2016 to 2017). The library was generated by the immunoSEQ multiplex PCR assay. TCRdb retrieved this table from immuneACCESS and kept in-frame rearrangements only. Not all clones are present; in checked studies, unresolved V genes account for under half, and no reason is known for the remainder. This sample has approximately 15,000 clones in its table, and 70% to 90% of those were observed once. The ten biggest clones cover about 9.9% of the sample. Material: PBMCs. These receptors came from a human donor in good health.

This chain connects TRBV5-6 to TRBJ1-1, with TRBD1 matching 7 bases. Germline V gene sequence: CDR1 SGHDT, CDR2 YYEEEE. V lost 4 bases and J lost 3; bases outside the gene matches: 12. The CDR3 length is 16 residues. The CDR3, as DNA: TGTGCCAGCAGCCCGGGGACAGACATTGCGTACACTGAAGCTTTCTTT. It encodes CASSPGTDIAYTEAFF. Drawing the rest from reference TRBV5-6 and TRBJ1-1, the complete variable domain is DAGVTQSPTHLIKTRGQQVTLRCSPKSGHDTVSWYQQALGQGPQFIFQYYEEEERQRGNFPDRFSGHQFPNYSSELNVNALLLGDSALYLCASSPGTDIAYTEAFFGQGTRLTVV.

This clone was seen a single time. The CDR3, as DNA: TGCGCCAGCAGCCCTGCCCCGACAGGTGCCTCCGGGGAGCTGTTTTTT. Protein product: CASSPAPTGASGELFF. This chain links TRBV5-1 with TRBJ2-2, with a tentative D call TRBD1 (6 bases). V gave up 4 bases and J gave up 6 bases, with 19 bases separating them. The CDR3 contains 16 residues. Germline assignment: CDR1 SGHRS and CDR2 YFSETQ.

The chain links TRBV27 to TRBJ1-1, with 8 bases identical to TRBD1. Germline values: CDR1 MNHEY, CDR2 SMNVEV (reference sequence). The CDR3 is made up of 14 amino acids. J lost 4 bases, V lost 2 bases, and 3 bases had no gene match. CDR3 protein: CASSLRTGTTEAFF. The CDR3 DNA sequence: TGTGCCAGCAGTTTAAGGACAGGGACCACTGAAGCTTTCTTT.

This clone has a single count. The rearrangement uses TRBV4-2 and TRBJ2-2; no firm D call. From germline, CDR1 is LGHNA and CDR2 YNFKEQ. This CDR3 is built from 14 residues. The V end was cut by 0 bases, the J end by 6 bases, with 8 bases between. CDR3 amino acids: CASSQEGEAGELFF. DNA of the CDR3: TGTGCCAGCAGCCAAGAGGGCGAAGCCGGGGAGCTGTTTTTT.

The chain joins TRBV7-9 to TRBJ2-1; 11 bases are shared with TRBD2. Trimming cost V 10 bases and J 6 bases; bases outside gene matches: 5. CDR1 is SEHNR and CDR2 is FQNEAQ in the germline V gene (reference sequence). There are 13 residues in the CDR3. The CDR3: CATKLAGGNEQFF. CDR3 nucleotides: TGTGCCACCAAGCTAGCGGGAGGCAATGAGCAGTTCTTC. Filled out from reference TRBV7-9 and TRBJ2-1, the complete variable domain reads DTGVSQNPRHKITKRGQNVTFRCDPISEHNRLYWYRQTLGQGPEFLTYFQNEAQLEKSRLLSDRFSAERPKGSFSTLEIQRTEQGDSAMYLCATKLAGGNEQFFGPGTRLTVL.

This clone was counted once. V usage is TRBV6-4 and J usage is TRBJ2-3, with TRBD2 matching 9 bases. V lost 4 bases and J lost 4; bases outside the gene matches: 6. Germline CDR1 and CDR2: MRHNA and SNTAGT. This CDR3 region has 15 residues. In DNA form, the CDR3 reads TGTGCCAGCAGTGTCCGTAGCGGGAGTGCAGATACGCAGTATTTT. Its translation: CASSVRSGSADTQYF.

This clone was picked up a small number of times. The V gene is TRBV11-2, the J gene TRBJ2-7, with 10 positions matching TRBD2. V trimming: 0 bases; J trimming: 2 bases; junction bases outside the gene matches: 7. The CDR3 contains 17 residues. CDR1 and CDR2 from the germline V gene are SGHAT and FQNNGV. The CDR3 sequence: CASSLEASGRETYEQYF. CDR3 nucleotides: TGTGCCAGCAGCTTAGAGGCAAGCGGGAGGGAAACCTACGAGCAGTACTTC.

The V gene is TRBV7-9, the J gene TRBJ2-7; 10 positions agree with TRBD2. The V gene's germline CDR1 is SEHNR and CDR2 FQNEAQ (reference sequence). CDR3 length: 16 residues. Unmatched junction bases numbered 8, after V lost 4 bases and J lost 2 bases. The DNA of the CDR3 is TGTGCCAGCAGCTCCCAGACTAGCGGGCGCCCCTACGAGCAGTACTTC. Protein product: CASSSQTSGRPYEQYF.

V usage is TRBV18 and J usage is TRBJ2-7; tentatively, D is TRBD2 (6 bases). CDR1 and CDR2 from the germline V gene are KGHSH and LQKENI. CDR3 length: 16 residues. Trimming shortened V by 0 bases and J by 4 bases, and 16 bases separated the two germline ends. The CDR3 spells CASSPPVEGRTYEQYF. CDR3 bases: TGTGCCAGCTCACCACCGGTGGAAGGGAGGACGTACGAGCAGTACTTC. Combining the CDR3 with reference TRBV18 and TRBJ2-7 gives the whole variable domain NAGVMQNPRHLVRRRGQEARLRCSPMKGHSHVYWYRQLPEEGLKFMVYLQKENIIDESGMPKERFSAEFPKEGPSILRIQQVVRGDSAAYFCASSPPVEGRTYEQYFGPGTRLTVT.

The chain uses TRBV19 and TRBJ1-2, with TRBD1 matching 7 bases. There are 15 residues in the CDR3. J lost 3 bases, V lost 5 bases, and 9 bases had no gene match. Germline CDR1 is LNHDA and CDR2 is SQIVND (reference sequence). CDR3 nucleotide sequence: TGTGCCAGTAGTCCCTACGGGCAGGGGGACTATGGCTACACCTTC. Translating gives CASSPYGQGDYGYTF.

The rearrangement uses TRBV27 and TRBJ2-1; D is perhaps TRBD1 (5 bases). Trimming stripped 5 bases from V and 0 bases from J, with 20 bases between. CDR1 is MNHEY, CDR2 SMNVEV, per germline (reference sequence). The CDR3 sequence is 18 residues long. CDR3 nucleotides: TGTGCCAGCAGTCCAGCCCTTACAGGTTCCAGCTCCTACAATGAGCAGTTCTTC. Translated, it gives CASSPALTGSSSYNEQFF.

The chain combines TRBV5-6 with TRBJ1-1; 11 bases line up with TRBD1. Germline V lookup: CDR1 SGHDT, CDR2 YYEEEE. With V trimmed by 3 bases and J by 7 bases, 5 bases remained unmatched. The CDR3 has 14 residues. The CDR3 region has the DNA TGTGCCAGCAGCTCGGACAGGGGGCGAGGTGAAGCTTTCTTT. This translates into CASSSDRGRGEAFF.

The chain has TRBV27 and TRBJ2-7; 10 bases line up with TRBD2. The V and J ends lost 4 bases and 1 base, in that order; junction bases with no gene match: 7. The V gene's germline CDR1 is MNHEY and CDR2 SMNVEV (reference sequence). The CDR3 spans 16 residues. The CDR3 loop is CASSSLAGGWSYEQYF. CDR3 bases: TGTGCCAGCAGTTCCTTAGCGGGAGGCTGGTCCTACGAGCAGTACTTC.

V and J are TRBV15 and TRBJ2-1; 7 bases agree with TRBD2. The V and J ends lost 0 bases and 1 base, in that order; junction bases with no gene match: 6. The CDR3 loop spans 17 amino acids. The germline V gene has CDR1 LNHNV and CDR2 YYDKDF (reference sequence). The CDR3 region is CATSRDFTAGSYNEQFF. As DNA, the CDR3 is TGTGCCACCAGCAGAGATTTCACAGCGGGATCCTACAATGAGCAGTTCTTC.

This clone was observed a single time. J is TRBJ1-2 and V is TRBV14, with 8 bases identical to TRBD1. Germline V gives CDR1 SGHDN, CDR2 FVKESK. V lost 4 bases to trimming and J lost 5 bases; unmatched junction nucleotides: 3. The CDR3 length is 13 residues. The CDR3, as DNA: TGTGCCAGCAGCCTCGGGACAGGTTATGGCTACACCTTC. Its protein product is CASSLGTGYGYTF.

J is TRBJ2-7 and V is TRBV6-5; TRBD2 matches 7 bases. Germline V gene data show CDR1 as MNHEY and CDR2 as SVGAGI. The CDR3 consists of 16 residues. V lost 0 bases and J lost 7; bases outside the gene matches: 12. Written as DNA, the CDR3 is TGTGCCAGCAGTTACTCGAAGGCTAGCGGATCTTCAGAGCAGTACTTC. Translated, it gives CASSYSKASGSSEQYF.

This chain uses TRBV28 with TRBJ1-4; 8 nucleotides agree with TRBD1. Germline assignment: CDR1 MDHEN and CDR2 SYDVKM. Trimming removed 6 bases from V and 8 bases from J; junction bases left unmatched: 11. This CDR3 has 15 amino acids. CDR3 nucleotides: TGTGCCAGCAGCTCAGGGGGCGCGTTTGGGGAAAAACTGTTTTTT. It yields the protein CASSSGGAFGEKLFF.

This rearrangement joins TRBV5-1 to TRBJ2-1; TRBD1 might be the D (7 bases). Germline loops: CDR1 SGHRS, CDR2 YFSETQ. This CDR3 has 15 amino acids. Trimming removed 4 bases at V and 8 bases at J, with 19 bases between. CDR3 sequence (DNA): TGCGCCAGCAGCCCGGGGGAGGCCCAGGGGGATGAGCAGTTCTTC. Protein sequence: CASSPGEAQGDEQFF.

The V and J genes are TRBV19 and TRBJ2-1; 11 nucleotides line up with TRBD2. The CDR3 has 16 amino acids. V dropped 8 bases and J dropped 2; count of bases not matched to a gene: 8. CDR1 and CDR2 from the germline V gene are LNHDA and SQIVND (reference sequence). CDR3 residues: CASRFSGRAPYNEQFF. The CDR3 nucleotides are TGTGCCAGTCGTTTTAGCGGGAGGGCACCCTACAATGAGCAGTTCTTC.

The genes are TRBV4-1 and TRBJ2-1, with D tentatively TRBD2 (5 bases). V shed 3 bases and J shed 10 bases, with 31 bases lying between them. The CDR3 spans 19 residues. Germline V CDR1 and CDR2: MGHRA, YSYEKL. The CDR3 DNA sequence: TGCGCCAGCAGCCAGGAGTCGGTTAGGCCGGCGGGCCTCATGTTGGAGCAGTTCTTC. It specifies CASSQESVRPAGLMLEQFF.

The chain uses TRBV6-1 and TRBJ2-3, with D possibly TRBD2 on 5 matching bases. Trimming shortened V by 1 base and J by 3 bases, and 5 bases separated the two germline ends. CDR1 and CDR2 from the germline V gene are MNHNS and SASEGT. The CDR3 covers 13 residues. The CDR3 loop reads CASSEGTTDTQYF. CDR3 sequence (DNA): TGTGCCAGCAGTGAAGGGACTACAGATACGCAGTATTTT.

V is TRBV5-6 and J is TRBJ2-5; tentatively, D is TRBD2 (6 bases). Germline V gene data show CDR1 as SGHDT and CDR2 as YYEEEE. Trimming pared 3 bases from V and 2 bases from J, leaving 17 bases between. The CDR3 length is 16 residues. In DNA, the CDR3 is TGTGCCAGCAGCTCGGCAAGAACTAGCACTCAAGAGACCCAGTACTTC. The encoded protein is CASSSARTSTQETQYF.